What follows are 21 T cell receptor beta chains derived from one specimen sequenced in a study of control samples from healthy donors and cancer patients. TCRdb keeps only in-frame clones here, not all; method: immunoSEQ multiplex PCR. The sample holds about 83,000 clones, 90% to 95% seen once. The specimen was blood. Every receptor here comes from a man aged 45 to 65 in good health.

The V and J genes are TRBV6-5 and TRBJ1-5, with 8 positions matching TRBD1. V trimming: 4 bases; J trimming: 6 bases; junction bases outside the gene matches: 5. The germline CDR1 and CDR2 sequences are MNHEY and SVGAGI. This CDR3 region has 14 residues. The CDR3 DNA sequence: TGTGCCAGCAGTTTTGGACAGGGTGGTCAGCCCCAGCATTTT. The encoded protein is CASSFGQGGQPQHF.

The chain uses TRBV18 and TRBJ1-5; D is ambiguous. Germline V CDR1 and CDR2: KGHSH, LQKENI. The CDR3 has 15 amino acids. V shed 2 bases and J shed 0 bases, with 8 bases lying between them. The CDR3 nucleotides are TGTGCCAGCTCACCATCAGGCTATAGCAATCAGCCCCAGCATTTT. The encoded protein is CASSPSGYSNQPQHF. The full variable domain, with the rest looked up from reference TRBV18 and TRBJ1-5, is NAGVMQNPRHLVRRRGQEARLRCSPMKGHSHVYWYRQLPEEGLKFMVYLQKENIIDESGMPKERFSAEFPKEGPSILRIQQVVRGDSAAYFCASSPSGYSNQPQHFGDGTRLSIL.

The chain is built from TRBV21-1 and TRBJ2-6; the table's D call, TRBD1, has no DNA check behind it. TRBV21-1 is a recognized pseudogene. The CDR3 covers 17 residues. Here the CDR3 reads CANRVGEQGSGANVLTF. The CDR3 DNA reads TGTGCCAATCGAGTGGGGGAACAGGGCTCTGGGGCCAACGTCCTGACTTTC.

The rearrangement uses TRBV7-9 and TRBJ2-1; a weak D match, TRBD1 (6 bases). Germline CDR1 and CDR2: SEHNR and FQNEAQ (reference sequence). Trimming took 7 bases from V and 9 from J, leaving 16 bases between them. There are 13 residues in the CDR3. CDR3 coding DNA: TGTGCCAGCAACTACAGGGATGAAAGTGAGCAGTTCTTC. Its protein product is CASNYRDESEQFF.

The V and J genes are TRBV5-1 and TRBJ1-2, with 8 bases fitting TRBD1. The junction had 11 bases not matched to a gene; V was cut back by 0 bases and J by 7 bases. Germline lookup yields CDR1 SGHRS and CDR2 YFSETQ. This CDR3 spans 16 amino acids. CDR3 in DNA: TGCGCCAGCAGCTTGGAGCAGGGGGCCCGAGGAGGTGGCTACACCTTC. Translated: CASSLEQGARGGGYTF.

V gene TRBV5-1 combines with J gene TRBJ1-6; D call uncertain. V was pared by 0 bases and J by 6 bases, with 7 bases between. Per germline, CDR1 SGHRS and CDR2 YFSETQ. The CDR3 length is 14 residues. The CDR3 protein is CASSLDSLNSPLHF. The DNA of the CDR3 is TGCGCCAGCAGCTTGGACAGCCTTAATTCACCCCTCCACTTT.

The chain couples TRBV12-3 or TRBV12-4 to TRBJ1-1, with TRBD1 as a possible D gene (6 bases). V was cut by 6 bases and J by 1 base, with 9 bases left in between. The CDR3 loop spans 13 amino acids. The CDR3 DNA reads as TGTGCCAGCAGCCCGGGACAGAACACTGAAGCTTTCTTT. Translation: CASSPGQNTEAFF.

This chain links TRBV24-1 with TRBJ2-2, with 13 bases fitting TRBD2. CDR1 and CDR2 from the germline V gene are KGHDR and SFDVKD. This CDR3 is 16 amino acids long. V was pared by 3 bases and J by 3 bases, with 0 bases of the junction left unmatched. CDR3 in amino acids: CATSDGLAGDTGELFF. The CDR3 bases are TGTGCCACCAGTGATGGACTAGCGGGGGACACCGGGGAGCTGTTTTTT.

As DNA, the CDR3 is TGTGCCAGTAGTGACCAGGGAGGATTACAAGCTTTCTTT. This sequence encodes CASSDQGGLQAFF. The chain employs TRBV19 and TRBJ1-1; maybe TRBD1 (5 bases). This CDR3 contains 13 residues. Germline lookup yields CDR1 LNHDA and CDR2 SQIVND (reference sequence). Trimming shortened V by 5 bases and J by 9 bases, and 16 bases separated the two germline ends. The full variable domain, completed using reference TRBV19 and TRBJ1-1, is DGGITQSPKYLFRKEGQNVTLSCEQNLNHDAMYWYRQDPGQGLRLIYYSQIVNDFQKGDIAEGYSVSREKKESFPLTVTSAQKNPTAFYLCASSDQGGLQAFFGQGTRLTVV.

The J gene is TRBJ2-4, the V gene TRBV6-2 or TRBV6-3; tentatively, D is TRBD2 (5 bases). V lost 6 bases and J lost 0, with 12 bases in between. The CDR3 covers 15 residues. Per germline, CDR1 MNHEY and CDR2 SVGEGT. The CDR3 sequence: CASSRTPLAKNIQYF. DNA of the CDR3: TGTGCCAGCAGCCGGACTCCACTAGCCAAAAACATTCAGTACTTC.

The chain uses TRBV7-9 and TRBJ1-2; D is possibly TRBD1 (6 bases). The germline V gene has CDR1 SEHNR and CDR2 FQNEAQ (reference sequence). There are 16 residues in the CDR3. Trimming removed 6 bases at V and 3 bases at J, with 20 bases between. This CDR3 reads CASSASRGGGDYGYTF. The CDR3 bases are TGTGCCAGCAGTGCCAGTCGAGGAGGGGGGGACTATGGCTACACCTTC. The whole variable domain, filled in from reference TRBV7-9 and TRBJ1-2, reads DTGVSQNPRHKITKRGQNVTFRCDPISEHNRLYWYRQTLGQGPEFLTYFQNEAQLEKSRLLSDRFSAERPKGSFSTLEIQRTEQGDSAMYLCASSASRGGGDYGYTFGSGTRLTVV.

The chain employs TRBV2 and TRBJ2-6, with D unresolved. In germline, CDR1 is SNHLY, CDR2 FYNNEI. V lost 3 bases and J lost 0, with 6 bases in between. This CDR3 has 15 amino acids. DNA of the CDR3: TGTGCCAGCAGTGACGTTAGCTCTGGGGCCAACGTCCTGACTTTC. As protein: CASSDVSSGANVLTF.

The CDR3 DNA reads as TGTGCCAGCAGGCCACTCGATCAAGCCAAAAACATTCAGTACTTC. It encodes CASRPLDQAKNIQYF. This chain connects TRBV6-5 to TRBJ2-4; D remains ambiguous. CDR1 and CDR2 from the germline V gene are MNHEY and SVGAGI. Trimming cost V 6 bases and J 0 bases, with 12 bases left between them. The CDR3 consists of 15 residues.

The gene calls are TRBV29-1 and TRBJ2-5; D call uncertain. The CDR3 is 15 residues long. The V end lost 6 bases, the J end lost 2 bases, and 19 bases lay between the germline ends. Germline V gene lookup returns CDR1 SQVTM and CDR2 ANQGSEA. The CDR3 sequence is CSVVFTRATQETQYF. The CDR3 nucleotides are TGCAGCGTAGTATTTACGAGAGCTACGCAAGAGACCCAGTACTTC.

A single count supports this clone. The chain couples TRBV7-2 to TRBJ2-1; TRBD1 might be the D (5 bases). The CDR3 runs to 15 residues. Between the trimmed V and J ends, which lost 2 bases and 4 bases, there was a span of 12 bases. Per germline, CDR1 SGHTA and CDR2 FQGNSA. This CDR3 reads CASSLSPGKYNEQFF. CDR3 nucleotide sequence: TGTGCCAGCAGCTTATCGCCAGGGAAGTACAATGAGCAGTTCTTC.

This clone was seen once. This chain joins TRBV19 and TRBJ1-3; maybe TRBD1 (5 bases). With 7 bases removed from V and 0 bases from J, the gap between germline ends came to 13 bases. Per the germline V gene, CDR1 is LNHDA and CDR2 is SQIVND (reference sequence). This CDR3 has 15 amino acids. In DNA, the CDR3 is TGTGCCAGTATCCGGGACCTTAGCTCTGGAAACACCATATATTTT. It translates to CASIRDLSSGNTIYF.

J is TRBJ2-4 and V is TRBV7-2, with D perhaps TRBD2 (5 bases). Germline V gene sequence: CDR1 SGHTA, CDR2 FQGNSA. The CDR3 is 14 amino acids. V was shortened by 5 bases and J by 6 bases, with 14 bases between the two germline ends. CDR3 protein: CASSPPRTVNIQYF. Here the CDR3 DNA reads TGTGCCAGCAGCCCCCCGAGGACTGTAAACATTCAGTACTTC.

Comment on this clone: Other DNA sequences from this sample encode an identical CDR3 as well. The gene calls are TRBV11-2 and TRBJ1-1, with 10 bases lining up with TRBD1. The CDR3 covers 15 residues. The ends lost 8 bases at V and 1 base at J; junction bases unmatched: 7. The germline V gene encodes CDR1 SGHAT and CDR2 FQNNGV. The CDR3 protein is CASLGQGSGNTEAFF. As DNA, the CDR3 is TGTGCCAGCTTGGGACAGGGGTCAGGGAACACTGAAGCTTTCTTT.

This clone has only a few counts. Distinct nucleotide sequences in the sample also encode this CDR3. The genes are TRBV6-5 and TRBJ1-2, with 7 bases matching TRBD1. The germline V gene has CDR1 MNHEY and CDR2 SVGAGI. The CDR3 is made up of 14 amino acids. The junction had 7 bases not matched to a gene; V was cut back by 7 bases and J by 2 bases. The CDR3 DNA reads TGTGCCAGCATGAACAGGGGAGAGAACTATGGCTACACCTTC. Its translation is CASMNRGENYGYTF.

This chain connects TRBV9 to TRBJ2-1; D possibly corresponds to TRBD1 (5 bases). Germline V lookup: CDR1 SGDLS, CDR2 YYNGEE. The V end was cut by 2 bases, the J end by 4 bases, with 10 bases between. The CDR3 totals 14 residues. CDR3 DNA: TGTGCCAGCAGCGTGACAGACGTGTACAATGAGCAGTTCTTC. The encoded protein is CASSVTDVYNEQFF.

The rearrangement uses TRBV4-1 and TRBJ1-6; 8 bases are a match to TRBD1. The germline V gene has CDR1 MGHRA and CDR2 YSYEKL. Losses at the gene ends were 6 bases for V and 9 bases for J; bases not matched to a gene: 4. This CDR3 is 13 amino acids long. The chain's CDR3 is CASRDRESSPLHF. The CDR3, as DNA: TGCGCCAGCAGGGACAGGGAAAGTTCACCCCTCCACTTT.